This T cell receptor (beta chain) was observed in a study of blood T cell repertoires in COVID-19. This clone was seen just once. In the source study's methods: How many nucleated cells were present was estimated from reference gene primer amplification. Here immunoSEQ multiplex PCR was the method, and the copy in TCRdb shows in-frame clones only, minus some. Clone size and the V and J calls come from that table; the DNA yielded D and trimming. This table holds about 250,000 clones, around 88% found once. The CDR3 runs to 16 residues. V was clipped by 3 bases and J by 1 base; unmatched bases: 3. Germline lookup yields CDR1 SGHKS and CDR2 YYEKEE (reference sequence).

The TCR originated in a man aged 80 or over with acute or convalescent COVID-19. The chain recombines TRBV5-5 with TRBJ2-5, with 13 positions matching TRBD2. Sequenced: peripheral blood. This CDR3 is CASSSRLAGGQETQYF. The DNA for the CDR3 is TGTGCCAGCAGCTCCCGACTAGCGGGGGGCCAAGAGACCCAGTACTTC.